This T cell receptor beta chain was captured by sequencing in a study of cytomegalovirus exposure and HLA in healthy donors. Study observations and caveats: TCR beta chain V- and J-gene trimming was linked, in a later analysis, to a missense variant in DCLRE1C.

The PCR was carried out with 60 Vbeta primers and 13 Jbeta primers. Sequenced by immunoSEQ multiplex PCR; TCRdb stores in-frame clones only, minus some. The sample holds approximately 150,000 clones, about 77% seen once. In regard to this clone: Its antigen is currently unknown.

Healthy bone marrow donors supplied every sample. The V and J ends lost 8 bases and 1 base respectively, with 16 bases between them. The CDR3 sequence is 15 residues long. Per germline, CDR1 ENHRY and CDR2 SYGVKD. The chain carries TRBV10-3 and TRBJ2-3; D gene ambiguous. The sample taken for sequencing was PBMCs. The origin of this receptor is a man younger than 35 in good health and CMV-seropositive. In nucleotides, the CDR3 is TGTGCCATCTCAAGTCAGGATTTGGGCACAGATACGCAGTATTTT. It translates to CAISSQDLGTDTQYF.